This passage covers 28 T cell receptor beta chains from one sample sequenced in a study of T cell responses to AZD1222 COVID-19 vaccine. The table came from immunoSEQ multiplex PCR; TCRdb's copy has only in-frame clones and leaves some out. The sample consists of about 80,000 clones, approximately 90% of them appearing once. The material was peripheral blood, obtained 28 days after the second AZD1222 dose. The receptors shown here come from an adult who received the AZD1222 COVID-19 vaccine.

The chain has TRBV7-9 and TRBJ2-7; 11 bases map to TRBD2. Looked up from germline, CDR1 is SEHNR and CDR2 is FQNEAQ (reference sequence). The trim removed 5 bases at V and 3 bases at J, leaving 6 bases unmatched. This CDR3 is 15 amino acids long. The CDR3 is CASSRLGTSGYEQYF. In nucleotides, the CDR3 is TGTGCCAGCAGCCGATTAGGGACTAGCGGCTACGAGCAGTACTTC.

This clone appeared a single time. The chain's CDR3 is CASSLFAPSSGRDEQYF. The DNA for the CDR3 is TGTGCCAGCAGCTTATTTGCCCCATCGAGCGGGAGGGACGAGCAGTACTTC. This chain connects TRBV7-3 to TRBJ2-7; TRBD2 aligns across 10 bases. V trimming: 2 bases; J trimming: 5 bases; junction bases outside the gene matches: 12. CDR3 length: 17 residues. The germline CDR1 and CDR2 sequences are SGHTA and FQGTGA.

This clone came up once. V usage is TRBV7-2 and J usage is TRBJ2-7; D is possibly TRBD2 (7 bases). CDR1 and CDR2 from the germline V gene are SGHTA and FQGNSA. The CDR3 contains 15 residues. The V end was cut by 3 bases, the J end by 2 bases, with 14 bases between. The CDR3 nucleotides are TGTGCCAGCAGCTTGAGCGGGACATATCCCTACGAGCAGTACTTC. Encoded protein: CASSLSGTYPYEQYF.

This chain links TRBV30 with TRBJ2-3, with a weak D call TRBD1 (7 bases). The CDR3 has 16 residues. CDR1 is GTSNPN, CDR2 SVGIG, per germline (reference sequence). Trimming cost V 0 bases and J 0 bases, with 13 bases left between them. DNA for the CDR3: TGTGCCTGGAGTGTCGCAGGGGGGCCGAGCACAGATACGCAGTATTTT. It encodes CAWSVAGGPSTDTQYF.

This chain joins TRBV28 and TRBJ2-7; 7 bases align to TRBD2. The V and J ends lost 3 bases and 3 bases, in that order; junction bases with no gene match: 5. This CDR3 has 14 residues. Germline V gene sequence: CDR1 MDHEN, CDR2 SYDVKM. CDR3 protein: CASSFGLAVYEQYF. CDR3 DNA: TGTGCCAGCAGTTTTGGCCTAGCGGTCTACGAGCAGTACTTC.

The rearrangement links TRBV15 to TRBJ2-7; D is uncertain. This CDR3 is built from 15 residues. In germline, CDR1 is LNHNV, CDR2 YYDKDF (reference sequence). The V end lost 0 bases, the J end lost 3 bases, and 12 bases lay between the germline ends. The CDR3 loop is CATSRDLDNSYEQYF. CDR3 in DNA: TGTGCCACCAGCAGAGATCTGGATAACAGCTACGAGCAGTACTTC.

The rearrangement uses TRBV24-1 and TRBJ2-3; 8 bases are a match to TRBD1. Germline V gene data show CDR1 as KGHDR and CDR2 as SFDVKD. The CDR3 runs 14 residues. Trimming removed 10 bases from V and 0 bases from J; junction bases left unmatched: 5. As DNA, the CDR3 is TGTGCCACGGCGACAGGGGCGAGCACAGATACGCAGTATTTT. Amino acids: CATATGASTDTQYF.

This sequence joins TRBV5-1 and TRBJ1-4, with D perhaps matching TRBD1 (5 bases). The length of the CDR3 is 15 residues. In germline, CDR1 is SGHRS, CDR2 YFSETQ. V dropped 2 bases and J dropped 3 bases, with 11 bases sitting between them. CDR3: CASSFGTVPNEKLFF. CDR3 DNA: TGCGCCAGCAGCTTTGGGACCGTGCCTAATGAAAAACTGTTTTTT.

The genes are TRBV18 and TRBJ2-7; D call uncertain. There are 13 residues in the CDR3. V shed 7 bases and J shed 2 bases, with 12 bases lying between them. The germline V gene has CDR1 KGHSH and CDR2 LQKENI. The CDR3 DNA reads TGTGCCAGCTGCTCAGGCATCACCTACGAGCAGTACTTC. Encoded protein: CASCSGITYEQYF. Full variable domain (rest looked up from reference TRBV18 and TRBJ2-7): NAGVMQNPRHLVRRRGQEARLRCSPMKGHSHVYWYRQLPEEGLKFMVYLQKENIIDESGMPKERFSAEFPKEGPSILRIQQVVRGDSAAYFCASCSGITYEQYFGPGTRLTVT.

CDR3 DNA: TGTGCCAGCAGCCCCGAGCGGGGGTCGATTACAAACATTCAGTACTTC. Protein: CASSPERGSITNIQYF. J is TRBJ2-4 and V is TRBV3-1 (or the pseudogene TRBV3-2); 8 positions agree with TRBD2. This CDR3 region has 16 residues. Germline-derived CDR1 and CDR2 are LGHDT and YNNKEL (reference sequence). The V gene end was trimmed by 4 bases and the J gene end by 6 bases; junction bases not matched to a gene: 11.

In nucleotides, the CDR3 is TGTGCCAGCACCGTTGGACAGGGGCCCCTGGATGAGCAGTTCTTC. Its translation is CASTVGQGPLDEQFF. This sequence joins TRBV6-5 and TRBJ2-1; 9 nucleotides align to TRBD1. This CDR3 spans 15 amino acids. The junction had 12 bases not matched to a gene; V was cut back by 7 bases and J by 8 bases. CDR1 MNHEY and CDR2 SVGAGI come from the germline V gene.

The rearrangement uses TRBV4-2 and TRBJ2-2, with no clear D. This CDR3 is built from 17 residues. Trimming left V 4 bases short and J 1 base short, with 16 bases between. CDR1 is LGHNA, CDR2 YNFKEQ, per germline. CDR3: CASSPQVRPQNTGELFF. The CDR3, as DNA: TGTGCCAGCAGCCCTCAAGTTCGACCCCAGAACACCGGGGAGCTGTTTTTT.

This rearrangement joins TRBV2 to TRBJ2-6; D is possibly TRBD1 (6 bases). The germline V gene encodes CDR1 SNHLY and CDR2 FYNNEI. The CDR3 runs 16 residues. Trimming cost V 7 bases and J 0 bases, with 13 bases left between them. The CDR3 DNA reads as TGTGCCAGCACCGCGGACAGCCTCTCTGGGGCCAACGTCCTGACTTTC. It codes for CASTADSLSGANVLTF.

The chain links TRBV19 to TRBJ2-3; 9 bases map to TRBD1. Unmatched junction bases numbered 5, after V lost 4 bases and J lost 0 bases. The CDR3 runs 16 residues. Per germline, CDR1 LNHDA and CDR2 SQIVND (reference sequence). The CDR3 sequence: CASSTRGTGSTDTQYF. In nucleotides, the CDR3 is TGTGCCAGTAGTACCCGGGGGACAGGGAGCACAGATACGCAGTATTTT.

The rearrangement joins TRBV19 to TRBJ2-5; TRBD1 or TRBD2 may be the D gene (7 bases each). Trimming took 4 bases from V and 4 from J, leaving 16 bases between them. The length of the CDR3 is 15 residues. Germline V gene lookup returns CDR1 LNHDA and CDR2 SQIVND (reference sequence). Here the CDR3 reads CASSTGRQGGETQYF. The CDR3 coding sequence is TGTGCCAGTAGTACCGGGAGGCAGGGGGGAGAGACCCAGTACTTC.

The chain employs TRBV7-9 and TRBJ2-3, with 10 bases that match TRBD2. Germline assignment: CDR1 SEHNR and CDR2 FQNEAQ (reference sequence). The CDR3 contains 16 residues. The V segment lost 5 bases and the J segment 1 base; nucleotides outside the gene matches: 6. The CDR3 DNA sequence: TGTGCCAGCAGCATAAGCGGGAGGGCCCGCACAGATACGCAGTATTTT. As protein: CASSISGRARTDTQYF.

This clone was seen a few times. V and J are TRBV30 and TRBJ1-5; D ambiguous. The CDR3 runs 18 residues. CDR1 is GTSNPN, CDR2 SVGIG, per germline (reference sequence). Between the trimmed V and J ends, which lost 1 base and 4 bases, there was a span of 23 bases. The CDR3 here is CAWSGWRMGGLKNQPQHF. The CDR3, as DNA: TGTGCCTGGAGTGGCTGGAGAATGGGAGGACTGAAAAATCAGCCCCAGCATTTT.

The chain carries TRBV5-8 and TRBJ2-1; D perhaps matches TRBD1 (5 bases). The CDR3 length is 19 residues. In germline, CDR1 is SGHTS, CDR2 YDEGEE. Trimming shortened V by 1 base and J by 7 bases, and 27 bases separated the two germline ends. CDR3 DNA: TGTGCCAGCAGCTTGCGATTTCTAGGTGGGCCCAAGGGGTGGAATGAGCAGTTCTTC. Protein sequence: CASSLRFLGGPKGWNEQFF.

DNA for the CDR3: TGTGCCAGCAGTTACTCGGGACAGTACTACGAGCAGTACTTC. Translation: CASSYSGQYYEQYF. V is TRBV6-5 and J is TRBJ2-7, with TRBD1 matching 7 bases. V gave up 0 bases and J gave up 3 bases; unmatched junction bases: 2. This CDR3 is 14 amino acids long. Germline CDR1 is MNHEY and CDR2 is SVGAGI.

V is TRBV19 and J is TRBJ2-7; D is undetermined. Germline loops: CDR1 LNHDA, CDR2 SQIVND (reference sequence). There are 13 residues in the CDR3. The V end lost 3 bases, the J end lost 2 bases, and 8 bases lay between the germline ends. In DNA form, the CDR3 reads TGTGCCAGTAGTATCCAGGTTACCTACGAGCAGTACTTC. It codes for CASSIQVTYEQYF.

V and J are TRBV7-9 and TRBJ2-1, with 9 bases lining up with TRBD2. The CDR3 is made up of 13 amino acids. CDR1 and CDR2 from the germline V gene are SEHNR and FQNEAQ (reference sequence). With V trimmed by 7 bases and J by 7 bases, 5 bases remained unmatched. The CDR3 coding sequence is TGTGCCAGCACCCTAGCGGGGCCAAATGAGCAGTTCTTC. Translation: CASTLAGPNEQFF. Drawing the rest from reference TRBV7-9 and TRBJ2-1, the complete variable domain is DTGVSQNPRHKITKRGQNVTFRCDPISEHNRLYWYRQTLGQGPEFLTYFQNEAQLEKSRLLSDRFSAERPKGSFSTLEIQRTEQGDSAMYLCASTLAGPNEQFFGPGTRLTVL.

This chain connects TRBV28 to TRBJ1-5, with D unclear. Germline V CDR1 and CDR2: MDHEN, SYDVKM. Trimming pared 0 bases from V and 7 bases from J, leaving 4 bases between. The length of the CDR3 is 12 residues. The CDR3 reads CASSLWGQPQHF. The CDR3 coding sequence is TGTGCCAGCAGTTTATGGGGGCAGCCCCAGCATTTT.

V and J are TRBV28 and TRBJ2-3, with 11 nucleotides matching TRBD1. Germline CDR1 reads MDHEN; CDR2 reads SYDVKM. The CDR3 has 14 amino acids. CDR3 bases: TGTACCATCGGGACAGGGGGTAGCACAGATACGCAGTATTTT. It codes for CTIGTGGSTDTQYF.

The CDR3 loop is CASSLTGRSGPSSETQYF. Written as DNA, the CDR3 is TGTGCCAGCAGCTTAACGGGTCGGAGCGGCCCATCGTCTGAGACCCAGTACTTC. This chain joins TRBV7-3 and TRBJ2-5; the D gene is possibly TRBD2 (5 bases). The CDR3 covers 18 residues. CDR1 and CDR2 from the germline V gene are SGHTA and FQGTGA. Trimming stripped 0 bases from V and 5 bases from J, with 22 bases between.

This clone came up once. This chain links TRBV7-2 with TRBJ2-7, with TRBD2 matching over 7 bases. V dropped 1 base and J dropped 7; count of bases not matched to a gene: 13. CDR1 is SGHTA and CDR2 is FQGNSA in the germline V gene. There are 16 residues in the CDR3. In DNA, the CDR3 is TGTGCCAGCAGCTTAGAAGGGGCGGGAGCCCTGAGGGAGCAGTACTTC. This sequence encodes CASSLEGAGALREQYF.

This chain joins TRBV12-5 and TRBJ1-5, with D perhaps TRBD1 (5 bases). This CDR3 is built from 15 residues. V lost 1 base and J 0 bases, leaving 7 bases between the germline ends. Germline assignment: CDR1 LGHNT and CDR2 FRNRAP. The CDR3 protein is CASGLGQRSNQPQHF. The CDR3, as DNA: TGTGCTAGTGGTTTGGGACAGCGTAGCAATCAGCCCCAGCATTTT. Combining the CDR3 with reference TRBV12-5 and TRBJ1-5 gives the whole variable domain DARVTQTPRHKVTEMGQEVTMRCQPILGHNTVFWYRQTMMQGLELLAYFRNRAPLDDSGMPKDRFSAEMPDATLATLKIQPSEPRDSAVYFCASGLGQRSNQPQHFGDGTRLSIL.

The chain combines TRBV7-9 with TRBJ2-7; 7 bases fit TRBD2. V dropped 4 bases and J dropped 2; count of bases not matched to a gene: 11. CDR1 SEHNR and CDR2 FQNEAQ come from the germline V gene (reference sequence). The CDR3 spans 16 residues. The CDR3, as DNA: TGTGCCAGCAGCTCCTCTAGTGGGAGGGCCCCCTACGAGCAGTACTTC. Translation: CASSSSSGRAPYEQYF.

This clone has a single count. CDR3 DNA sequence: TGCAGCGTAGGACTAGCGGGAGGCCAAGGGATCACCGGGGAGCTGTTTTTT. Its translation: CSVGLAGGQGITGELFF. V and J are TRBV29-1 and TRBJ2-2; 14 positions match TRBD2. This CDR3 has 17 residues. Trimming cost V 6 bases and J 4 bases; bases outside gene matches: 10. In germline, CDR1 is SQVTM, CDR2 ANQGSEA.